A selection of T cell receptor beta chains follows, all from one sample in a study of shared clonotypes between healthy human individuals. Only in-frame clones appear in the TCRdb table, and some are missing; sequencing was by immunoSEQ multiplex PCR. The table lists some 2.4 million clones, 90% to 95% of them singletons. The source material was naive CD4+ T cells from PBMCs. Receptors were obtained from a man aged 18 to 30 in good health. Some clones in this sample may be carry-over from other donors' samples. Each CDR3 is given with its conserved first and last residue. A D gene is named only where the DNA matches it firmly. Part of the rows lack a size; the others show once, few, many or a class for expanded clones.

D,J,V,size,length,CDR3,DNA
TRBD1,TRBJ2-3,TRBV5-1,.,14,CASEPGQGADTQYF,TGCGCCAGCGAGCCGGGACAGGGGGCAGATACGCAGTATTTT
.,TRBJ2-3,TRBV5-1,.,15,CASGRLAIGTDTQYF,TGCGCCAGCGGTCGGCTAGCCATCGGCACAGATACGCAGTATTTT
.,TRBJ2-2,TRBV18,.,13,CASSHAHTGELFF,TGTGCCAGCTCACACGCCCACACCGGGGAGCTGTTTTTT
.,TRBJ2-1,TRBV5-4,.,14,CASSKTSGNNEQFF,TGTGCCAGCAGCAAGACATCGGGAAACAATGAGCAGTTCTTC
.,TRBJ2-1,TRBV6-6,.,15,CASSYSREVYNEQFF,TGTGCCAGCAGTTACTCGAGGGAGGTGTACAATGAGCAGTTCTTC
TRBD1,TRBJ1-4,TRBV28,.,14,CASSPGQGYEKLFF,TGTGCCAGCAGTCCGGGACAGGGCTATGAAAAACTGTTTTTT
TRBD1,TRBJ1-2,TRBV5-6,.,15,CASSILSAGQHGYTF,TGTGCCAGCAGCATTCTATCAGCGGGACAGCATGGCTACACCTTC
.,TRBJ2-3,TRBV5-5,.,13,CASSLATRDTQYF,TGTGCCAGCAGCTTGGCCACAAGGGATACGCAGTATTTT
TRBD2,TRBJ2-1,TRBV7-2,.,17,CASSLAFAGVNYNEQFF,TGTGCCAGCAGCTTAGCGTTTGCGGGAGTCAATTACAATGAGCAGTTCTTC
.,TRBJ2-4,TRBV5-1,.,17,CASKEVGRVGVKNIQYF,TGCGCCAGCAAGGAAGTCGGCAGGGTGGGTGTCAAAAACATTCAGTACTTC
.,TRBJ1-2,TRBV5-6,few,13,CASSFGGNYGYTF,TGTGCCAGCAGCTTCGGGGGCAACTATGGCTACACCTTC
.,TRBJ2-1,TRBV10-2,.,11,CASHGIAEQFF,TGCGCCAGCCACGGGATAGCGGAGCAGTTCTTC
.,TRBJ2-7,TRBV5-1,.,13,CASSLGSLYEQYF,TGCGCCAGCAGCTTGGGCAGTCTGTACGAGCAGTACTTC
.,TRBJ2-1,TRBV7-6,.,12,CASSLIEGRQFF,TGTGCCAGCAGCCTAATAGAGGGCCGGCAGTTCTTC
.,TRBJ2-7,TRBV27,.,16,CASSLKTPGASYEQYF,TGTGCCAGCAGTTTAAAGACCCCAGGGGCATCCTACGAGCAGTACTTC
.,TRBJ1-1,TRBV10-1,few,14,CASTEGGSDTEAFF,TGCGCCAGCACCGAGGGGGGTAGTGACACTGAAGCTTTCTTT
TRBD2,TRBJ2-1,TRBV27,once,18,CASSLSIKGLATANEQFF,TGTGCCAGCAGTTTATCGATAAAGGGACTAGCGACGGCCAATGAGCAGTTCTTC
.,TRBJ1-2,TRBV5-1,.,17,CASSLGLGSAANYGYTF,TGCGCCAGCAGCTTGGGGCTAGGCTCCGCTGCTAACTATGGCTACACCTTC
.,TRBJ1-3,TRBV7-3,.,13,CASSSDNGNTIYF,TGTGCCAGCAGCTCAGATAACGGAAACACCATATATTTT
.,TRBJ2-4,TRBV9,.,16,CASSVAPQGSKNIQYF,TGTGCCAGCAGCGTAGCTCCCCAGGGTTCCAAAAACATTCAGTACTTC
TRBD1,TRBJ1-1,TRBV2,.,14,CASSGGQGLPEAFF,TGTGCCAGCAGTGGGGGACAGGGGCTCCCCGAAGCTTTCTTT
TRBD2,TRBJ2-2,TRBV7-2,.,17,CASSPRASGSRTGELFF,TGTGCCAGCAGCCCACGGGCTAGCGGGAGTAGGACCGGGGAGCTGTTTTTT
.,TRBJ1-5,TRBV7-2,.,13,CASSRGGNQPQHF,TGTGCCAGCAGTCGGGGTGGCAATCAGCCCCAGCATTTT
TRBD2,TRBJ2-5,TRBV18,.,15,CASSPQGGSLETQYF,TGTGCCAGCTCACCCCAGGGAGGGTCGTTGGAGACCCAGTACTTC
.,TRBJ1-1,TRBV29-1,.,13,CSVEDGENTEAFF,TGCAGCGTTGAGGACGGCGAAAACACTGAAGCTTTCTTT
TRBD2,TRBJ2-7,TRBV27,.,15,CASSFLGLANYEQYF,TGTGCCAGCAGTTTTCTGGGACTAGCGAACTACGAGCAGTACTTC
.,TRBJ1-2,TRBV7-6,.,13,CASSLIRGHGYTF,TGTGCCAGCAGCTTAATCCGGGGCCATGGCTACACCTTC
TRBD1,TRBJ2-2,TRBV5-1,.,14,CASTGTGVTGELFF,TGCGCCAGCACCGGGACAGGGGTTACCGGGGAGCTGTTTTTT
.,TRBJ2-1,TRBV5-6,.,14,CASSLSSVWGEQFF,TGTGCCAGCAGCTTGAGTTCGGTATGGGGTGAGCAGTTCTTC
.,TRBJ2-1,TRBV7-3,.,15,CASSLMPGLYNEQFF,TGTGCCAGCAGCTTAATGCCAGGTCTTTACAATGAGCAGTTCTTC